This T cell receptor (beta chain) emerged from a study of tumor and adjacent non-tumor tissue in lung cancer. Study details: Each sample yielded roughly 4.2 million productive TCRbeta reads on average.

The library came from three nested PCR rounds adapted from ARM-PCR protocols. TCRdb re-called the multiplex PCR reads through MiXCR, storing one row per CDR3 protein. The sample gives roughly 74,000 distinct CDR3 sequences, over 65% of which show up once; almost 40% is in the top ten. The template was RNA from unsorted bulk tissue. This non-tumor lung sample came from over 3 cm beyond the tumor edge. Germline V gene lookup returns CDR1 SGHTS and CDR2 YDEGEE. There are 15 residues in the CDR3. Trimming stripped 4 bases from V and 1 base from J, with 14 bases between. The chain recombines TRBV5-8 with TRBJ1-1; D remains unclear. This clonotype was obtained from a man in his 70s with non-small cell lung cancer. The sequenced sample was distant non-tumor lung tissue. CDR3 residues: CASSAWFRENTEAFF. CDR3 DNA sequence: TGTGCCAGCAGCGCATGGTTTAGGGAGAACACTGAAGCTTTCTTT. The full variable domain, rest sourced from reference TRBV5-8 and TRBJ1-1, is EAGVTQSPTHLIKTRGQQATLRCSPISGHTSVYWYQQALGLGLQFLLWYDEGEERNRGNFPPRFSGRQFPNYSSELNVNALELEDSALYLCASSAWFRENTEAFFGQGTRLTVV.